One and the same sample provided the 27 T cell receptor beta chains below, sequenced in a study of OX40 agonist ivuxolimab in advanced cancers. The table came from immunoSEQ multiplex PCR; TCRdb's copy has only in-frame clones and leaves some out. The sample holds 76,000 or so clones; approximately 85% are singletons and the top ten take roughly 0.66%. The input for sequencing was CD4+ or CD8+ T cells sorted from blood, taken in a trial of the OX40 agonist ivuxolimab. The receptors shown here come from an adult with an advanced solid tumor such as melanoma, head and neck, liver or kidney cancer.

The chain is built from TRBV7-2 and TRBJ2-1; 12 nucleotides agree with TRBD2. With 9 bases clipped from V and 1 base from J, the junction kept 13 bases outside the gene matches. Germline CDR1 reads SGHTA; CDR2 reads FQGNSA. The CDR3 length is 18 residues. In nucleotides, the CDR3 is TGTGCCAGTGGGGTGGAGACTAGCGGGGGAGGATCCTACAATGAGCAGTTCTTC. This codes for CASGVETSGGGSYNEQFF.

The chain recombines TRBV5-8 with TRBJ1-5; 9 bases are shared with TRBD1. V shed 4 bases, J shed 4 bases, and the junction held 6 bases outside the gene matches. The CDR3 runs 15 residues. Germline values: CDR1 SGHTS, CDR2 YDEGEE. The CDR3 DNA sequence: TGTGCCAGCAGCCCCGGGACAGGGAGGAATCAGCCCCAGCATTTT. Translated: CASSPGTGRNQPQHF.

This clone was counted a single time. This chain uses TRBV9 with TRBJ2-1; TRBD1 is a possible D gene (6 bases). The CDR3 length is 17 residues. Germline CDR1 SGDLS, CDR2 YYNGEE. Trimming pared 3 bases from V and 5 bases from J, leaving 21 bases between. The CDR3 reads CASSASSTWQGHNEQFF. The CDR3 DNA follows: TGTGCCAGCAGCGCCAGTAGCACGTGGCAGGGGCACAATGAGCAGTTCTTC.

The chain is built from TRBV9 and TRBJ2-5; the D is unclear. Germline CDR1 is SGDLS and CDR2 is YYNGEE. This CDR3 region has 13 residues. Trimming cost V 0 bases and J 5 bases, with 8 bases left between them. CDR3 protein: CASSVATLETQYF. The CDR3 coding sequence is TGTGCCAGCAGCGTAGCTACGTTGGAGACCCAGTACTTC.

This clone was seen once. The chain is built from TRBV19 and TRBJ2-5; 15 bases are shared with TRBD2. Losses at the gene ends were 6 bases for V and 2 bases for J; bases not matched to a gene: 1. CDR3 size: 15 residues. Looked up from germline, CDR1 is LNHDA and CDR2 is SQIVND (reference sequence). The CDR3 DNA reads as TGTGCCAGTAGGGGACTAGCGGGGGGTCAAGAGACCCAGTACTTC. Its protein is CASRGLAGGQETQYF. The complete variable domain, with remaining parts taken from reference TRBV19 and TRBJ2-5, reads DGGITQSPKYLFRKEGQNVTLSCEQNLNHDAMYWYRQDPGQGLRLIYYSQIVNDFQKGDIAEGYSVSREKKESFPLTVTSAQKNPTAFYLCASRGLAGGQETQYFGPGTRLLVL.

Points on this clone: The sample carries other DNA sequences with the same CDR3. This chain uses TRBV7-2 with TRBJ2-5; D not certain. The ends were cut back, 2 bases at V and 4 bases at J, with 5 bases in the middle. Germline V gene lookup returns CDR1 SGHTA and CDR2 FQGNSA. The CDR3 totals 12 residues. CDR3 nucleotides: TGTGCCAGCAGCTTATTGCGAGAGACCCAGTACTTC. Translating it yields CASSLLRETQYF.

This chain connects TRBV11-1 to TRBJ1-2; D uncertain. The CDR3 consists of 14 residues. With 5 bases removed from V and 3 bases from J, the gap between germline ends came to 13 bases. The germline V gene has CDR1 SGHAT and CDR2 FQDESV (reference sequence). CDR3 loop: CASSPTRTDYGYTF. The CDR3 DNA is TGTGCCAGCAGCCCAACACGGACGGACTATGGCTACACCTTC.

The chain couples TRBV7-9 to TRBJ2-6; unclear D gene. Trimming took 6 bases from V and 0 from J, leaving 21 bases between them. CDR1 and CDR2 from the germline V gene are SEHNR and FQNEAQ (reference sequence). This CDR3 spans 19 amino acids. Written as DNA, the CDR3 is TGTGCCAGCAGAAGCTTATACACCGGATCTCTCTCTGGGGCCAACGTCCTGACTTTC. Translated: CASRSLYTGSLSGANVLTF.

This chain joins TRBV7-2 and TRBJ1-6, with 7 nucleotides matching TRBD1. Losses at the gene ends were 5 bases for V and 8 bases for J; bases not matched to a gene: 3. The CDR3 extends over 13 amino acids. Germline V lookup: CDR1 SGHTA, CDR2 FQGNSA. CDR3 amino acids: CASSPGGDSPLHF. DNA of the CDR3: TGTGCCAGCAGCCCAGGGGGGGATTCACCCCTCCACTTT.

The chain employs TRBV7-3 and TRBJ1-2; 10 nucleotides match TRBD1. The CDR3 contains 13 residues. V was clipped by 4 bases and J by 8 bases; unmatched bases: 4. Germline CDR1 SGHTA, CDR2 FQGTGA. The CDR3 here is CASSYGTGAGYTF. In nucleotides, the CDR3 is TGTGCCAGCAGCTATGGGACAGGGGCCGGCTACACCTTC.

J is TRBJ1-5 and V is TRBV6-1; 8 bases are shared with TRBD1. CDR3 length: 15 amino acids. In germline, CDR1 is MNHNS, CDR2 SASEGT. The ends lost 6 bases at V and 4 bases at J; junction bases unmatched: 8. CDR3 loop: CASSVQGAGNQPQHF. The DNA of the CDR3 is TGTGCCAGCAGCGTGCAGGGGGCGGGTAATCAGCCCCAGCATTTT.

The rearrangement uses TRBV4-2 and TRBJ2-7; TRBD2 agrees at 7 bases. With V trimmed by 0 bases and J by 2 bases, 7 bases remained unmatched. CDR3 length: 16 residues. The germline CDR1 and CDR2 sequences are LGHNA and YNFKEQ. In DNA, the CDR3 is TGTGCCAGCAGCCAAGAGTATGCCGGGACTACCTACGAGCAGTACTTC. Its translation: CASSQEYAGTTYEQYF.

J is TRBJ1-6 and V is TRBV11-1; D is undetermined. The CDR3 consists of 13 residues. Trimming took 0 bases from V and 8 from J, leaving 5 bases between them. The V gene's germline CDR1 is SGHAT and CDR2 FQDESV (reference sequence). The DNA for the CDR3 is TGTGCCAGCAGCTTAGCGACATATTCACCCCTCCACTTT. This codes for CASSLATYSPLHF. Drawing the rest from reference TRBV11-1 and TRBJ1-6, the complete variable domain is EAEVAQSPRYKITEKSQAVAFWCDPISGHATLYWYRQILGQGPELLVQFQDESVVDDSQLPKDRFSAERLKGVDSTLKIQPAELGDSAMYLCASSLATYSPLHFGNGTRLTVT.

The sample holds a few counts of this clone. V usage is TRBV7-2 and J usage is TRBJ2-3, with a possible D match to TRBD2 (5 bases). Germline CDR1 and CDR2: SGHTA and FQGNSA. CDR3 length equals 15 residues. V lost 5 bases to trimming and J lost 1 base, with 13 bases between them. The chain's CDR3 is CASSPRTPGTDTQYF. CDR3 DNA: TGTGCCAGCAGCCCCCGGACTCCCGGCACAGATACGCAGTATTTT.

The chain joins TRBV6-5 to TRBJ1-1; D unresolved. In germline, CDR1 is MNHEY, CDR2 SVGAGI. Trimming shortened V by 8 bases and J by 1 base, and 11 bases separated the two germline ends. There are 13 residues in the CDR3. The DNA for the CDR3 is TGTGCCAGCGGCCAAGGACCGAACACTGAAGCTTTCTTT. This translates into CASGQGPNTEAFF.

V is TRBV9 and J is TRBJ1-2; 7 positions match TRBD1. CDR3 size: 13 residues. V was clipped by 3 bases and J by 7 bases; unmatched bases: 6. Per the germline V gene, CDR1 is SGDLS and CDR2 is YYNGEE. In nucleotides, the CDR3 is TGTGCCAGCAGCGCCAGACAGGGTTCTGGCTACACCTTC. This sequence encodes CASSARQGSGYTF.

The chain has TRBV5-1 and TRBJ2-2; D perhaps matches TRBD1 (5 bases). Trimming cost V 4 bases and J 3 bases, with 10 bases left between them. The CDR3 contains 14 residues. The germline V gene encodes CDR1 SGHRS and CDR2 YFSETQ. The DNA of the CDR3 is TGCGCCAGCAGCCAGGGCTTCGACACCGGGGAGCTGTTTTTT. Its translation is CASSQGFDTGELFF. Supplemented by reference TRBV5-1 and TRBJ2-2, the full variable domain reads KAGVTQTPRYLIKTRGQQVTLSCSPISGHRSVSWYQQTPGQGLQFLFEYFSETQRNKGNFPGRFSGRQFSNSRSEMNVSTLELGDSALYLCASSQGFDTGELFFGEGSRLTVL.

This clone was observed a single time. DNA for the CDR3: TGCGCCAGCACCCCGGAGGGCAGGGCGGGGACTGAAGCTTTCTTT. It translates to CASTPEGRAGTEAFF. The rearrangement joins TRBV5-1 to TRBJ1-1; D is perhaps TRBD1 (5 bases). With 6 bases removed from V and 5 bases from J, the gap between germline ends came to 20 bases. CDR1 is SGHRS, CDR2 YFSETQ, per germline. The CDR3 consists of 15 residues.

This chain links TRBV7-6 with TRBJ1-2; D unresolved. V lost 4 bases, J lost 6 bases, and 15 bases lay in between. The CDR3 is made up of 14 amino acids. Germline V CDR1 and CDR2: SGHVS, FNYEAQ. CDR3 protein: CASSSHAAENGYTF. The CDR3 DNA reads TGTGCCAGCAGCTCCCACGCTGCGGAAAATGGCTACACCTTC.

The CDR3 loop reads CASSSQLAGADTQYF. The CDR3 DNA follows: TGTGCCAGCAGCTCCCAACTAGCGGGGGCAGATACGCAGTATTTT. The rearrangement uses TRBV5-4 and TRBJ2-3, with 11 bases that match TRBD2. V lost 3 bases and J lost 4; bases outside the gene matches: 4. The CDR3 has 15 amino acids. Germline V gene sequence: CDR1 SGHNT, CDR2 YYREEE (reference sequence).

The gene calls are TRBV5-1 and TRBJ1-1, with D hard to call. Germline V CDR1 and CDR2: SGHRS, YFSETQ. The CDR3 length is 14 residues. Trimming removed 4 bases from V and 0 bases from J, with 10 bases in between. The CDR3 reads CASSGAQLNTEAFF. CDR3 coding DNA: TGCGCCAGCAGCGGAGCACAGTTGAACACTGAAGCTTTCTTT.

This clone was observed once. A junction end diverges from the germline sequence, so it may reflect a read error. V gene TRBV7-7 combines with J gene TRBJ2-2; 12 bases match TRBD2. Germline V gene sequence: CDR1 SSHAT, CDR2 FNYEAQ (reference sequence). This CDR3 region has 18 residues. CDR3: CASSLMGTSGSDTGELFF. DNA for the CDR3: TGTGCTAGCAGCTTAATGGGGACTAGCGGGTCAGACACCGGGGAGCTGTTTTTT.

The chain joins TRBV5-1 to TRBJ1-2; 7 bases agree with TRBD1. Germline V CDR1 and CDR2: SGHRS, YFSETQ. CDR3 length: 14 residues. The V gene end was trimmed by 2 bases and the J gene end by 0 bases; junction bases not matched to a gene: 1. The chain's CDR3 is CASSFDRANYGYTF. The CDR3 DNA reads TGCGCCAGCAGCTTTGACAGGGCTAACTATGGCTACACCTTC. Full variable domain (outside the CDR3, taken from reference TRBV5-1 and TRBJ1-2): KAGVTQTPRYLIKTRGQQVTLSCSPISGHRSVSWYQQTPGQGLQFLFEYFSETQRNKGNFPGRFSGRQFSNSRSEMNVSTLELGDSALYLCASSFDRANYGYTFGSGTRLTVV.

This clone was observed a handful of times. The gene calls are TRBV7-2 and TRBJ1-3, with TRBD1 matching 10 bases. Germline V gene data show CDR1 as SGHTA and CDR2 as FQGNSA. There are 15 residues in the CDR3. V dropped 5 bases and J dropped 0; count of bases not matched to a gene: 1. In DNA, the CDR3 is TGTGCCAGCAGCCGGGACAGGGGCTCTGGAAACACCATATATTTT. Protein product: CASSRDRGSGNTIYF.

The J gene is TRBJ2-3, the V gene TRBV18; D is ambiguous. Germline V gene sequence: CDR1 KGHSH, CDR2 LQKENI. CDR3 size: 13 residues. Trimming cost V 6 bases and J 1 base, with 8 bases left between them. This chain's CDR3 is CASSHEGTDTQYF. CDR3 nucleotides: TGTGCCAGCTCCCACGAAGGCACAGATACGCAGTATTTT. The full variable domain, with the rest looked up from reference TRBV18 and TRBJ2-3, is NAGVMQNPRHLVRRRGQEARLRCSPMKGHSHVYWYRQLPEEGLKFMVYLQKENIIDESGMPKERFSAEFPKEGPSILRIQQVVRGDSAAYFCASSHEGTDTQYFGPGTRLTVL.

This chain connects TRBV7-2 to TRBJ2-5; D not resolved. CDR3 length: 13 amino acids. The germline V and J ends were trimmed by 5 bases and 1 base, with 8 bases remaining between them. Germline V gene lookup returns CDR1 SGHTA and CDR2 FQGNSA. The CDR3 region has the DNA TGTGCCAGCAGCCCATTTCTCCAAGAGACCCAGTACTTC. Encoded protein: CASSPFLQETQYF.

In this sample, this clone turned up once. This chain links TRBV19 with TRBJ1-2; maybe TRBD1 (5 bases). CDR1 LNHDA and CDR2 SQIVND come from the germline V gene (reference sequence). This CDR3 spans 14 amino acids. Trimming removed 5 bases at V and 2 bases at J, with 12 bases between. CDR3 in amino acids: CASSSSEGNYGYTF. For the CDR3, the DNA is TGTGCCAGTAGTTCAAGTGAGGGGAACTATGGCTACACCTTC.